Listed below are T cell receptor beta chains from one sample, sequenced in a study of blood T cell repertoires in COVID-19. Libraries were prepared by immunoSEQ multiplex PCR; TCRdb keeps only in-frame clonotypes and omits some of them. The table records around 160,000 clones, roughly 84% of them present only once. What was sequenced was PBMCs or T cells enriched from blood (not recorded which). The receptors here all came from a woman aged 45-65 years who had been exposed to COVID-19. The CDR3 runs from the conserved cysteine through the conserved F or W. Each record gives: J gene, D gene, clone size, V gene, CDR3 DNA, CDR3 protein. The D gene is left open where the match is weak. Size is stated for part of the rows, as once, few or many counts, or as a class when the clone is expanded.

J gene: TRBJ1-1
D gene: -
clone size: -
V gene: TRBV6-4
CDR3 DNA: TGTGCCAGCACTGCCGGGAGCAACACTGAAGCTTTCTTT
CDR3 protein: CASTAGSNTEAFF

J gene: TRBJ1-2
D gene: TRBD1
clone size: -
V gene: TRBV29-1
CDR3 DNA: TGCAGCGTTTTTGGGGACAGGGCGGACGGCTACACCTTC
CDR3 protein: CSVFGDRADGYTF

J gene: TRBJ2-4
D gene: -
clone size: -
V gene: TRBV7-2
CDR3 DNA: TGTGCCAGCAGCTTAGTACTAGCCAAAAACATTCAGTACTTC
CDR3 protein: CASSLVLAKNIQYF

J gene: TRBJ1-1
D gene: -
clone size: -
V gene: TRBV5-4
CDR3 DNA: TGTGCCAGCAGCGCGGCGAGGACGGGAACTCAAGAAGCTTTCTTT
CDR3 protein: CASSAARTGTQEAFF

J gene: TRBJ2-5
D gene: TRBD2
clone size: -
V gene: TRBV11-2
CDR3 DNA: TGTGCCAGCAGCCTTCAAGCGGGGGAGGGGGAGACCCAGTACTTC
CDR3 protein: CASSLQAGEGETQYF

J gene: TRBJ2-1
D gene: -
clone size: -
V gene: TRBV5-6
CDR3 DNA: TGTGCCAGCAGCTTCCGGTTCATCTCCTACAATGAGCAGTTCTTC
CDR3 protein: CASSFRFISYNEQFF

J gene: TRBJ1-3
D gene: TRBD1
clone size: -
V gene: TRBV11-2
CDR3 DNA: TGTGCCAGCAGCCTCGACAGGGGGGGGAACACCATATATTTT
CDR3 protein: CASSLDRGGNTIYF

J gene: TRBJ2-2
D gene: -
clone size: -
V gene: TRBV5-1
CDR3 DNA: TGCGCCAGCAGCTTGGGCCAGGCCTACACCGGGGAGCTGTTTTTT
CDR3 protein: CASSLGQAYTGELFF

J gene: TRBJ1-2
D gene: TRBD1
clone size: -
V gene: TRBV12-5
CDR3 DNA: TGTGCTAGTGGTTTGGGTCCGGGACAGGCTGGTGGCTACACCTTC
CDR3 protein: CASGLGPGQAGGYTF

J gene: TRBJ1-5
D gene: TRBD1
clone size: -
V gene: TRBV5-8
CDR3 DNA: TGTGCCAGCAGCATACAGGGGGCTAATCAGCCCCAGCATTTT
CDR3 protein: CASSIQGANQPQHF

J gene: TRBJ2-1
D gene: TRBD1
clone size: -
V gene: TRBV9
CDR3 DNA: TGTGCCAGCAGCTCGGGACAGGGAGGCCGAACGTTCTTC
CDR3 protein: CASSSGQGGRTFF

J gene: TRBJ2-7
D gene: -
clone size: few
V gene: TRBV5-1
CDR3 DNA: TGCGCCAGCAGCGCCACAGGGAGCTCCTACGAGCAGTACTTC
CDR3 protein: CASSATGSSYEQYF

J gene: TRBJ1-2
D gene: -
clone size: -
V gene: TRBV5-5
CDR3 DNA: TGTGCCAGCCACGATCCGGGAGGGGTTGTGCGGGGCTACACCTTC
CDR3 protein: CASHDPGGVVRGYTF

J gene: TRBJ2-7
D gene: TRBD1
clone size: -
V gene: TRBV6-5
CDR3 DNA: TGTGCCACCGGACAGGGGGTCTACGAGCAGTACTTC
CDR3 protein: CATGQGVYEQYF

J gene: TRBJ1-1
D gene: TRBD1
clone size: -
V gene: TRBV11-2
CDR3 DNA: TGTGCCAGCAGCCGGGAGGGACAGGGGAGTCACACTGAAGCTTTCTTT
CDR3 protein: CASSREGQGSHTEAFF

J gene: TRBJ2-1
D gene: TRBD2
clone size: -
V gene: TRBV18
CDR3 DNA: TGTGCCAGCTCACCAGCGACTAGCGGGAGCAATGAGCAGTTCTTC
CDR3 protein: CASSPATSGSNEQFF

J gene: TRBJ1-5
D gene: -
clone size: -
V gene: TRBV7-2
CDR3 DNA: TGTGCCAGCAGCTTGATCGGTGGGGCAAATCAGCCCCAGCATTTT
CDR3 protein: CASSLIGGANQPQHF

J gene: TRBJ1-2
D gene: -
clone size: -
V gene: TRBV3-1/TRBV3-2
CDR3 DNA: TGTGCCAGCAGCCAAGATCGGGGCTATGGCTACACCTTC
CDR3 protein: CASSQDRGYGYTF

J gene: TRBJ2-3
D gene: -
clone size: -
V gene: TRBV3-1/TRBV3-2
CDR3 DNA: TGTGCCAGCCTAAGACACAGGGACGATACGCAGTATTTT
CDR3 protein: CASLRHRDDTQYF